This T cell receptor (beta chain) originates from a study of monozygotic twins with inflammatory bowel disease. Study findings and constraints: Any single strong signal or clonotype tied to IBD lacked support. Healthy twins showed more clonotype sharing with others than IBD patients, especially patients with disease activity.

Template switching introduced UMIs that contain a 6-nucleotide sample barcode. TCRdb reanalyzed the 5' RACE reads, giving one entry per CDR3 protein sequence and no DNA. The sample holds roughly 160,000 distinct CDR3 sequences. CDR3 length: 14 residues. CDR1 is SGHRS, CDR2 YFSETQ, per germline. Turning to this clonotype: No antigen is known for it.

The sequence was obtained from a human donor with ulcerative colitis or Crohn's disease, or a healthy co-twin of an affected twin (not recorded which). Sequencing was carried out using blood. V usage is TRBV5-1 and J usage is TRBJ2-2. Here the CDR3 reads CASSLVFNTGELFF. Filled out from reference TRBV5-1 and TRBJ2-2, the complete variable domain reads KAGVTQTPRYLIKTRGQQVTLSCSPISGHRSVSWYQQTPGQGLQFLFEYFSETQRNKGNFPGRFSGRQFSNSRSEMNVSTLELGDSALYLCASSLVFNTGELFFGEGSRLTVL.